Sequencing of this T cell receptor (beta chain) was carried out in a study of cytomegalovirus exposure and HLA in healthy donors (dated by TCRdb to the late 2010s). Background for the entire study: In an earlier analysis of several hundred of the donors, around 300 Gb of sequence data and approximately 120 million unique TCR beta sequences from 180 million or so T cells were reported. Genome-wide SNP genotypes for about three fifths of the roughly 670 donors were used in a later genetic analysis, which treated that subset as a discovery cohort. On average, around 200,000 unique TCR beta nucleotide sequences were sequenced per donor among 350 to 400 genotyped donors of the cohort, with roughly 18% of those sequences being non-productive. The genetic ancestry cluster associated with self-reported Caucasian donors included over 65% of the 350 to 500 genotyped donors. Typing coverage varied by locus: roughly 620-640 donors for A, B, C, DRB1 and DQB1; approximately 500 for DQA1; over 600 for DPA1; more than 450 for DPB1. Class I and class II HLA loci were covered by the typing at four-digit resolution. The study aimed to test whether signatures of past pathogen exposure could be identified by cataloging public T cell receptors. All discovery cohort repertoires had been generated on a single sequencing platform. Rather than drawing on any new phenotypic data, the later analysis identified candidate immune exposures from TCR beta sequences and the way those sequences occurred across donors. Along with the approximately 650-subject first cohort, a separate validation cohort of around 110 different subjects was used. Alongside the repertoire data, information on donor age, sex, ethnicity and CMV serostatus was compiled. An earlier analysis of 500 to 650 of the donors applied high-throughput TCR beta sequencing to assess whether each TCR beta V gene segment acted as functional or pseudogenic. To study patterns of TCR occurrence, a later analysis re-analyzed previously published TCR beta repertoires from under 750 donors and added high-resolution HLA genotyping. Approximately 310 gigabases of sequencing data and roughly 90 million unique TCR sequences were included in an early release covering roughly 600 HLA-typed donors. The study profiled the T cell repertoires of 500 to 800 subjects by immunosequencing and related them to cytomegalovirus serostatus. High-throughput TCR immunosequencing, statistical association of individual TCRs with disease status, and machine learning were combined to predict cytomegalovirus infection status. Four to six DR-DQ haplotypes were handled as single units for association and clustering, since linkage in the cohort was strong.

The cohort comprised around 690 healthy bone marrow donors. Cohort members were all nominally healthy when sampled, although unrecorded immune exposures were likely present. The donor tested CMV seropositive, placing the donor among the 250 to 350 seropositive members of the cohort. Every donor gave a peripheral blood sample, and the peripheral blood mononuclear cells from that sample were used for TCR beta sequencing. Genomic DNA extraction from the blood cell samples was performed with the Qiagen DNeasy Blood Extraction Kit. Study-wide findings and limitations: In a later analysis, TCR association rates were found to vary across HLA loci, with the most associated TCRs seen for DRB1 alleles and the fewest for HLA-C alleles. The study listed 150 to 200 TCR beta chains as associated with cytomegalovirus. In a later genetic analysis, a missense DCLRE1C variant was associated with V-gene and J-gene trimming of TCR beta chains, and the association was replicated in an independent cohort. Presence/absence analyses assumed roughly uniform sequencing depth across donors, an assumption that may not hold. A further reported finding was that TCR beta sequences accurately predicted the HLA-A and HLA-B alleles for most subjects in the first cohort. Linkage disequilibrium might explain the correlated functional status among segregating V segments, but an unknown experimental factor could not be ruled out. Most CMV-associated TCR beta chains appeared to be HLA-restricted in a later analysis, and the HLA associations seemed to be driven largely by CMV exposure. According to a later analysis, parvovirus B19, influenza, CMV and Epstein-Barr virus appeared linked to several top co-occurrence clusters. In an earlier analysis of 587 of the donors, most TCR beta V segments were observed in productive rearrangements about 87% or about 30% of the time, broadly matching IMGT annotations. Because the 87-base-pair reads could not distinguish some IMGT-functional V segments, including TRBV6-2 and TRBV6-3, those segments were excluded. Because some donors lacked HLA typing at each locus, the association tests relied only on the typed subset. Compared with the approximately 710-donor mean, donors in an Asian-associated ancestry cluster had fewer N-insertions in productive TCRs, according to a later genetic analysis. When HLA alleles, especially DR and DQ, strongly co-occurred, TCR associations were difficult to assign to individual alleles. A few of the identified cytomegalovirus-associated TCR beta chains were confirmed in vitro to be specific for cytomegalovirus antigens. The authors suggested that the approach could potentially be extended to other disease states and immunological phenotypes. Because counts were too low, 15 to 20 rarely observed V segments, including chromosome 9 orphons, were left out of the earlier analysis of 500 to 650 of the donors. In a later analysis, HLA-associated TCR beta chains were found to be more clonally expanded and to have lower generation probabilities than equally common non-associated chains. In this cohort, only TCR beta chains were sequenced, and detectable features were limited by the absence of alpha or paired-chain data. A later analysis associated approximately 17,000 TCR beta sequences with specific HLA alleles at a false discovery rate of 0.05. The only immune exposure information available for the cohort was CMV serostatus. In both the original and validation cohorts, the classifier was reported to diagnose cytomegalovirus status with high specificity and sensitivity. The sequencing pipeline was judged likely to have produced a cluster of highly shared sequence variants as a technical artifact. Most TCR sequences were observed very rarely across donors, whereas some public TCRs were present in many individuals.

Notes on this clone: Its antigen is currently not known. Nothing much larger sits one base from this clone, and base qualities are not available.

The method behind the library was the immunoSEQ multiplex PCR assay. A mixture of 60 forward primers for TCR Vbeta segments and 13 reverse primers for TCR Jbeta segments was used in the multiplex PCR. A multiplex PCR assay on genomic DNA amplified the CDR3 region of rearranged TCR beta genes. The Illumina HiSeq System was used to sequence the amplified TCR beta libraries as 87-base-pair reads. In the source study's methods: A later analysis counted some 74 million unique TCR beta chains across the roughly 700 repertoires, and about 10 million of these chains were shared by at least two donors. To remove PCR and sequencing errors, raw reads were error-corrected and collapsed into unique sequences using a nearest-neighbor algorithm that merged closely related sequences. Alignment of CDR3 sequences to IMGT reference sequences was used to assign V, D and J gene segments. For a sequence to be retained, a match of at least six nucleotides to both a V gene segment and a J gene segment was required. Rearrangements were classified as productive when the CDR3 lacked stop codons and remained in frame with V and J, and all other rearrangements were classified as non-productive. CDR3 was defined according to IMGT convention as the region running from the second conserved V-encoded cysteine to the conserved J-encoded phenylalanine. The earlier analysis of some 550 of the donors excluded any sequence lacking an unambiguous match to a single V gene segment. An earlier analysis of a few hundred of the donors classified V segments as functional when productive rearrangements were above 56.7% and as segregating when the standard deviation between donors was above 5%. A statistical classification framework was built for diagnosing cytomegalovirus status from the catalog of TCR beta chain sequences. In a later analysis, V and J genes were assigned by comparing TCR nucleotide sequences against IMGT/GENE-DB human TR gene sequences. In a later analysis, CDR3 sequences and most-parsimonious VDJ recombination scenarios were assigned using the TCRdist pipeline. A later analysis defined each TCR beta chain by its CDR3 amino acid sequence plus V-gene family, and excluded reads lacking a unique V-gene family. As a way to deal with suspected cross-contamination and a sequencing artifact, a later analysis dropped approximately 570 nucleotide sequences that were highly shared and had low generation probability. In a later analysis, a clonal expansion index was calculated for each public chain from normalized within-repertoire ranks of inferred template counts. In a later analysis, generation probabilities were computed using a VDJ recombination model fitted to out-of-frame rearrangements, and the results were checked against IGoR. In a later analysis, hypergeometric tests were used to score TCR-TCR, TCR-HLA and TCR-CMV co-occurrence, with a repertoire-size bias correction applied to TCR pairs. A later analysis estimated false discovery rates by permuting HLA or CMV assignments 20 times. A later analysis grouped co-occurring TCRs with DBSCAN, adding TCRdist sequence similarity when clustering within HLA-allele-positive subsets. Repertoires with fewer than 30,000 or more than 120,000 public chains were left out of co-occurrence clustering, as were several repertoires with anomalous nucleotide sharing. TCRdb took over this immuneACCESS table, retaining in-frame rearrangements with V and J assigned. Such tables are incomplete; in checked studies, under half of the missing clones stem from an unresolved V gene, and the remainder is unexplained. V and J calls and clone size are as listed in that table; D and trimming were resolved from the DNA. The sample table records fewer than 200,000 clones; roughly 80% of these occur just once. The top ten clones comprise 9.5% to 12% of the sample.

CDR1 and CDR2, per the germline V gene, are LGHNA and YSLEER. V gives up 3 bases and J gives up 3 bases, and the segment between their germline ends measures 12 bases. Measured from the cysteine to the phenylalanine, the CDR3 is 15 residues long. Only the CDR3 part of the read is kept: 45 bases, read in frame from the first base. Rearrangement joined TRBV4-3 to TRBJ2-1; TRBD1 is perhaps the D gene, given 6 matching bases. The clonotype originates from a man in his fifties in good health and CMV-seropositive. Specimen: PBMCs. The nucleotide sequence is TGCGCCAGCAGCCAGATTGACAGGAGCTACAATGAGCAGTTCTTC. It codes for CASSQIDRSYNEQFF.